Below, one T cell receptor beta chain is given with its context. Assay used: immunoSEQ multiplex PCR; TCRdb lists only in-frame clones, some missing. Of roughly 88,000 clones detected, around four fifths appear once; the ten largest clones hold more than 15%. This sample is part of a study of control samples from healthy donors and cancer patients. The CDR3 spans 14 residues. V lost 2 bases to trimming and J lost 5 bases, with 13 bases between them. Germline CDR1 and CDR2: MGHRA and YSYEKL. Sequencing used blood. V gene TRBV4-1 combines with J gene TRBJ2-7; TRBD2 might be the D (5 bases). This clonotype originated in a man in his thirties or forties in good health. CDR3 in amino acids: CASSQYASSDEQYF. CDR3 nucleotides: TGCGCCAGCAGCCAATACGCTAGCAGCGACGAGCAGTACTTC.